The clone carrying this TCR beta chain was counted between two and nine times. The antigen is unknown. Diagnostic decisions used clinical symptoms, serum thyroxine and TRAb, thyroid ultrasound and orbital computed tomography. The sample belongs to a study of T cells in Graves' hyperthyroidism and ophthalmopathy. V shed 8 bases and J shed 6 bases, with 8 bases lying between them. Germline loops: CDR1 ENHRY, CDR2 SYGVKD. The CDR3 is made up of 12 amino acids. RNA transcripts served as the template for amplifying TCR beta CDR3 regions. First-round RT-PCR with HTBI primers amplified the TCR CDR3 region. TCRdb analysed the multiplex PCR reads with MiXCR anew, one entry per CDR3 protein. The table lists 250,000 to 300,000 distinct CDR3 sequences, 10% to 15% of them singletons, with roughly 7.5% in the top ten. General study points: Classification by a 13 V-J model distinguished ophthalmopathy from stable hyperthyroidism.

The sequence derives from a woman younger than 45 with Graves' hyperthyroidism that later progressed to Graves' ophthalmopathy. The sequencing input was blood. The V call is TRBV10-3, the J call TRBJ1-6; perhaps TRBD1 as D (5 bases). The CDR3 loop reads CAIGQGNSPLHF. CDR3 coding DNA: TGTGCCATCGGGCAGGGTAATTCACCCCTCCACTTT.